What follows are 10 T cell receptor beta chains derived from one specimen sequenced in a study of cytomegalovirus exposure and HLA in healthy donors. PCR amplification relied on 60 Vbeta primers (plus 13 Jbeta primers). Assay used: immunoSEQ multiplex PCR; TCRdb lists only in-frame clones, some missing. The data contain more than 85,000 clones, 75% of them singletons. Material for sequencing was PBMCs. These receptors were obtained from a male donor in good health and CMV-seropositive.

The chain combines TRBV5-5 with TRBJ1-1, with D possibly TRBD1 on 6 matching bases. Trimming left V 4 bases short and J 4 bases short, with 17 bases between. Per germline, CDR1 SGHKS and CDR2 YYEKEE (reference sequence). The CDR3 loop spans 15 amino acids. CDR3: CASSLGWGRGTEAFF. In DNA form, the CDR3 reads TGTGCCAGCAGCCTGGGGTGGGGCAGGGGCACTGAAGCTTTCTTT. Combining the CDR3 with reference TRBV5-5 and TRBJ1-1 gives the whole variable domain DAGVTQSPTHLIKTRGQQVTLRCSPISGHKSVSWYQQVLGQGPQFIFQYYEKEERGRGNFPDRFSARQFPNYSSELNVNALLLGDSALYLCASSLGWGRGTEAFFGQGTRLTVV.

The chain links TRBV7-2 to TRBJ2-7, with 9 bases matching TRBD1. The CDR3 is made up of 13 amino acids. The trim removed 6 bases at V and 4 bases at J, leaving 4 bases unmatched. The germline gives CDR1 SGHTA, CDR2 FQGNSA. The CDR3 spells CASRTGGLYEQYF. CDR3 coding DNA: TGTGCCAGCAGAACAGGGGGCTTGTACGAGCAGTACTTC.

In its sample, this clone was seen once. V usage is TRBV13 and J usage is TRBJ2-7; TRBD2 aligns across 7 bases. Germline V gene data show CDR1 as PRHDT and CDR2 as FYEKMQ (reference sequence). CDR3 length: 13 amino acids. Trimming took 2 bases from V and 2 from J; bases not matched to a gene: 0. CDR3 in amino acids: CASSLRGAYEQYF. DNA for the CDR3: TGTGCCAGCAGCTTACGGGGGGCCTACGAGCAGTACTTC.

This chain joins TRBV7-2 and TRBJ1-4; 9 bases line up with TRBD1. Germline V CDR1 and CDR2: SGHTA, FQGNSA. The CDR3 length is 16 residues. Unmatched junction bases numbered 7, after V lost 2 bases and J lost 6 bases. CDR3 amino acids: CASSLMLWDRDEKLFF. The CDR3 DNA follows: TGTGCCAGCAGCTTAATGCTTTGGGACAGGGATGAAAAACTGTTTTTT.

This clone was observed at least ten times. The V gene is TRBV6-5, the J gene TRBJ1-2; D is unresolved. Germline values: CDR1 MNHEY, CDR2 SVGAGI. The CDR3 spans 14 residues. V lost 7 bases to trimming and J lost 4 bases, with 16 bases between them. DNA of the CDR3: TGTGCCAGCACCCCATCGGCAGAGGGCTATGGCTACACCTTC. Its protein is CASTPSAEGYGYTF.

V gene TRBV7-2 combines with J gene TRBJ1-1; 11 bases agree with TRBD1. With 5 bases clipped from V and 4 bases from J, the junction kept 9 bases outside the gene matches. Germline V CDR1 and CDR2: SGHTA, FQGNSA. CDR3 length: 16 amino acids. The CDR3 loop reads CASSPVAGTGGTEAFF. CDR3 nucleotides: TGTGCCAGCAGCCCCGTGGCCGGGACAGGGGGCACTGAAGCTTTCTTT.

This chain links TRBV29-1 with TRBJ1-1; no clear D gene. Germline V gives CDR1 SQVTM, CDR2 ANQGSEA. There are 10 residues in the CDR3. Trimming took 4 bases from V and 11 from J, leaving 11 bases between them. The CDR3 DNA sequence: TGCAGCGTTGTCGGGAATGAGGCTTTCTTT. The encoded protein is CSVVGNEAFF.

The rearrangement links TRBV28 to TRBJ2-5, with D perhaps matching TRBD2 (5 bases). Trimming left V 7 bases short and J 3 bases short, with 12 bases between. This CDR3 has 13 residues. Germline CDR1 and CDR2: MDHEN and SYDVKM. The CDR3 DNA reads TGTGCCAGCACCCTCCTGGAGGAAGAGACCCAGTACTTC. It yields the protein CASTLLEEETQYF.

The V and J genes are TRBV7-8 and TRBJ2-5; D not certain. Trimming cost V 4 bases and J 1 base, with 4 bases left between them. The CDR3 totals 12 residues. Germline values: CDR1 SGHVS, CDR2 FQNEAQ. As DNA, the CDR3 is TGTGCCAGCAGCTCAATCCAAGAGACCCAGTACTTC. Residues: CASSSIQETQYF.

This sequence joins TRBV4-1 and TRBJ2-7, with 9 bases fitting TRBD1. Germline values: CDR1 MGHRA, CDR2 YSYEKL. The CDR3 consists of 15 residues. V shed 4 bases and J 5 bases; nucleotides not matched to a gene: 9. DNA for the CDR3: TGCGCCAGCAGCCTAATACTGGGACAGGGCAACGAGCAGTACTTC. Protein: CASSLILGQGNEQYF.